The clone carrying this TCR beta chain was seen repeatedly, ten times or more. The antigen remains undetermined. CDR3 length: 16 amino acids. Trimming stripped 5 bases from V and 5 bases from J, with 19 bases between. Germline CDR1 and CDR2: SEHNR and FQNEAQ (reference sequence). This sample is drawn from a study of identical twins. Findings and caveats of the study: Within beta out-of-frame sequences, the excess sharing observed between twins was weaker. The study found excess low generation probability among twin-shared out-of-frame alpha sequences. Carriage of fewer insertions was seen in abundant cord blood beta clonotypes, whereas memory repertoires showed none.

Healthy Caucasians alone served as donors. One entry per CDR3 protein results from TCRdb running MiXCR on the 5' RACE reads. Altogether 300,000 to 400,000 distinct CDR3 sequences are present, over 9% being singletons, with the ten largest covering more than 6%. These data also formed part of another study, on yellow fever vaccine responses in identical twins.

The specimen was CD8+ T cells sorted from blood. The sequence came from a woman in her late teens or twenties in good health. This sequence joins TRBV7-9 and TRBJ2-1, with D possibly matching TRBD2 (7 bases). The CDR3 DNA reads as TGTGCCAGCAGCACCTCGGGGGGCATTAAGGACAATGAGCAGTTCTTC. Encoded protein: CASSTSGGIKDNEQFF.